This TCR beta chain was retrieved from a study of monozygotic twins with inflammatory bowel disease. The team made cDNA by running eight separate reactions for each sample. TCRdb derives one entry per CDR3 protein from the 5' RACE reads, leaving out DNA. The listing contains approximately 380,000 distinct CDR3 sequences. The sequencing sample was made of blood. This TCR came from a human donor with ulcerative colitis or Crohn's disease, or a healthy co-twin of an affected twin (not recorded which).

The CDR3 sequence: CASSLKGSQHF. V and J are TRBV7-2 and TRBJ1-5; absent DNA, TCRdb's TRBD1 call cannot be checked. The germline V gene encodes CDR1 SGHTA and CDR2 FQGNSA. The length of the CDR3 is 11 residues.